The 14 T cell receptor beta chains given below trace back to one sample, sequenced in a study of cytomegalovirus exposure and HLA in healthy donors. The PCR made use of 60 Vbeta and 13 Jbeta primers. Here immunoSEQ multiplex PCR was the method, and the copy in TCRdb shows in-frame clones only, minus some. The profile covers 45,000 to 65,000 clones, with 55% to 80% appearing a single time and roughly 22% taken by the ten largest. The sample taken for sequencing was PBMCs. The receptor set was obtained from a woman between 50 and 59 years old in good health and CMV-seropositive.

The CDR3 coding sequence is TGTGCCAGCAGGTCCAGGGGTGGGAATTCACCCCTCCACTTT. Its protein product is CASRSRGGNSPLHF. V gene TRBV6-6 combines with J gene TRBJ1-6; weak D call: TRBD1 (6 bases). V was trimmed by 6 bases and J by 7 bases, leaving 13 bases between them. CDR3 size: 14 residues. Germline CDR1 reads MNHNY; CDR2 reads SVGAGI (reference sequence).

CDR3 sequence reads: CASSSDRGNGYTF. The CDR3 nucleotides are TGCGCCAGCAGCTCGGACAGGGGGAATGGCTACACCTTC. The chain carries TRBV5-1 and TRBJ1-2; TRBD1 aligns across 10 bases. Germline lookup yields CDR1 SGHRS and CDR2 YFSETQ. Unmatched junction bases numbered 2, after V lost 3 bases and J lost 6 bases. There are 13 residues in the CDR3.

This clone was seen a few times. The gene calls are TRBV4-3 and TRBJ2-4, with 12 nucleotides matching TRBD2. Germline loops: CDR1 LGHNA, CDR2 YSLEER. V was pared by 1 base and J by 5 bases, with 0 bases of the junction left unmatched. CDR3 length equals 15 residues. The CDR3 DNA is TGCGCCAGCAGCCAAGGACTAGCGGGGGAAAACATTCAGTACTTC. This gives the protein CASSQGLAGENIQYF.

CDR3 in DNA: TGTGCCAGTAGCTCGAGTGGAGGGAATCAGCCCCAGCATTTT. Amino acid sequence: CASSSSGGNQPQHF. This chain joins TRBV19 and TRBJ1-5; D is uncertain. Germline V gives CDR1 LNHDA, CDR2 SQIVND (reference sequence). The CDR3 covers 14 residues. The V and J ends lost 6 bases and 4 bases respectively, with 13 bases between them.

This clone was counted at least ten times. The chain couples TRBV2 to TRBJ2-1; TRBD2 agrees at 10 bases. V lost 5 bases to trimming and J lost 5 bases; unmatched junction nucleotides: 6. This CDR3 is built from 15 residues. Germline loops: CDR1 SNHLY, CDR2 FYNNEI. DNA for the CDR3: TGTGCCAGCAGTTTCCGACTAGCGGGCCACAATGAGCAGTTCTTC. As protein: CASSFRLAGHNEQFF.

The chain employs TRBV9 and TRBJ2-1; maybe TRBD2 (6 bases). This CDR3 contains 14 residues. V was trimmed by 0 bases and J by 6 bases, leaving 10 bases between them. CDR1 is SGDLS, CDR2 YYNGEE, per germline. The CDR3 DNA follows: TGTGCCAGCAGCGTAGCTCCGGGAGCCAATGAGCAGTTCTTC. Protein product: CASSVAPGANEQFF.

This clone was recorded a few times. This sequence joins TRBV7-9 and TRBJ1-1; 10 bases are a match to TRBD1. This CDR3 is built from 13 residues. The J segment lost 6 bases and the V segment lost 5 bases, leaving 3 bases of the junction unmatched. In germline, CDR1 is SEHNR, CDR2 FQNEAQ (reference sequence). This CDR3 reads CASSLGTGAEAFF. The CDR3 DNA is TGTGCCAGCAGCCTCGGGACAGGGGCTGAAGCTTTCTTT.

This CDR3 is CASSRESYEQYF. The DNA of the CDR3 is TGTGCCAGCTCACGGGAGTCCTACGAGCAGTACTTC. The chain employs TRBV18 and TRBJ2-7, with D possibly being TRBD2 (5 bases). This CDR3 region has 12 residues. The germline CDR1 and CDR2 sequences are KGHSH and LQKENI. V was trimmed by 4 bases and J by 1 base, leaving 5 bases between them.

This chain uses TRBV9 with TRBJ2-1; 8 nucleotides align to TRBD2. The CDR3 consists of 15 residues. Germline lookup yields CDR1 SGDLS and CDR2 YYNGEE. The V gene end was trimmed by 3 bases and the J gene end by 8 bases; junction bases not matched to a gene: 10. The DNA of the CDR3 is TGTGCCAGCAGCGCGGGACTAGGAGACGGCTATGAGCAGTTCTTC. Its protein is CASSAGLGDGYEQFF. Using reference TRBV9 and TRBJ2-1 for the parts outside the CDR3, the full variable domain is DSGVTQTPKHLITATGQRVTLRCSPRSGDLSVYWYQQSLDQGLQFLIQYYNGEERAKGNILERFSAQQFPDLHSELNLSSLELGDSALYFCASSAGLGDGYEQFFGPGTRLTVL.

As to this clone: Within the sample, other DNA sequences also encode this same CDR3. The chain combines TRBV27 with TRBJ2-7; 8 bases map to TRBD2. There are 14 residues in the CDR3. Germline CDR1 MNHEY, CDR2 SMNVEV (reference sequence). With V trimmed by 3 bases and J by 3 bases, 4 bases remained unmatched. CDR3 in DNA: TGTGCCAGCAGTTTGAGCGGGAGTCTCTACGAGCAGTACTTC. Its translation: CASSLSGSLYEQYF.

The J gene is TRBJ2-7, the V gene TRBV7-3; maybe TRBD1 (5 bases). Germline lookup yields CDR1 SGHTA and CDR2 FQGTGA. V lost 3 bases to trimming and J lost 5 bases, with 11 bases between them. The CDR3 is 13 amino acids. CDR3: CASSLTVSHEQYF. The CDR3, as DNA: TGTGCCAGCAGCTTGACAGTATCCCACGAGCAGTACTTC.

The rearrangement links TRBV4-3 to TRBJ2-3; no definite D call. This CDR3 has 15 amino acids. Germline V lookup: CDR1 LGHNA, CDR2 YSLEER. V dropped 0 bases and J dropped 2 bases, with 9 bases sitting between them. CDR3 sequence reads: CASSQERQVTDTQYF. In DNA form, the CDR3 reads TGCGCCAGCAGCCAAGAACGCCAGGTCACAGATACGCAGTATTTT.

The chain is built from TRBV6-7 and TRBJ2-1; 10 bases line up with TRBD2. TRBV6-7 falls under the ORF class, with uncertain function. This CDR3 region has 17 residues. The CDR3 coding sequence is TGTGCAGCCAAGCCAGCGGGAGGGCCTTCTGGGGCGTTTGAGCAGTTCTTC. The encoded protein is CAAKPAGGPSGAFEQFF.

This clone was found a few times. CDR3 sequence: CAISEIMNTEAFF. CDR3 bases: TGTGCCATCAGTGAGATAATGAACACTGAAGCTTTCTTT. This chain links TRBV10-3 with TRBJ1-1; D ambiguous. The CDR3 runs 13 residues. Germline-derived CDR1 and CDR2 are ENHRY and SYGVKD. V was shortened by 2 bases and J by 0 bases, with 4 bases between the two germline ends.